This T cell receptor (beta chain) was profiled in a study of T-cell reconstitution after alpha-beta-depleted transplantation in children. Findings and limits, study-wide: At day 60, the high TCRbeta diversity found in some patients originated from recipient T cells and thymic progenitors that had survived. T-cell numbers and diversity, one year after transplant, stemmed largely from T cells that were newly produced. After transplant, at about two months, alpha-beta T cells were reportedly derived from several hundred expanded graft clones.

This clonotype showed up just once. Antigen unknown. TCRbeta library construction was performed incorporating unique molecular identifiers. TCRdb re-called the PCR reads through MiXCR, storing one row per CDR3 protein. Among 85,000 to 120,000 distinct CDR3 sequences listed, less than 6% were seen once. Trimming cost V 6 bases and J 2 bases; bases outside gene matches: 4. CDR1 MNHNS and CDR2 SASEGT come from the germline V gene. The CDR3 sequence is 13 residues long. The material was PBMCs, mostly from graft donor cells, obtained 60 days after TCRalphabeta/CD19-depleted stem cell transplant. The chain employs TRBV6-1 and TRBJ2-7; TRBD1 aligns across 7 bases. This receptor was taken from a female patient aged 2 to 10 who had a stem cell transplant for Fanconi anemia, so the T cells may come from the graft donor. This CDR3 reads CASRGTVAYEQYF. CDR3 nucleotides: TGTGCCAGCAGGGGGACAGTCGCCTACGAGCAGTACTTC.